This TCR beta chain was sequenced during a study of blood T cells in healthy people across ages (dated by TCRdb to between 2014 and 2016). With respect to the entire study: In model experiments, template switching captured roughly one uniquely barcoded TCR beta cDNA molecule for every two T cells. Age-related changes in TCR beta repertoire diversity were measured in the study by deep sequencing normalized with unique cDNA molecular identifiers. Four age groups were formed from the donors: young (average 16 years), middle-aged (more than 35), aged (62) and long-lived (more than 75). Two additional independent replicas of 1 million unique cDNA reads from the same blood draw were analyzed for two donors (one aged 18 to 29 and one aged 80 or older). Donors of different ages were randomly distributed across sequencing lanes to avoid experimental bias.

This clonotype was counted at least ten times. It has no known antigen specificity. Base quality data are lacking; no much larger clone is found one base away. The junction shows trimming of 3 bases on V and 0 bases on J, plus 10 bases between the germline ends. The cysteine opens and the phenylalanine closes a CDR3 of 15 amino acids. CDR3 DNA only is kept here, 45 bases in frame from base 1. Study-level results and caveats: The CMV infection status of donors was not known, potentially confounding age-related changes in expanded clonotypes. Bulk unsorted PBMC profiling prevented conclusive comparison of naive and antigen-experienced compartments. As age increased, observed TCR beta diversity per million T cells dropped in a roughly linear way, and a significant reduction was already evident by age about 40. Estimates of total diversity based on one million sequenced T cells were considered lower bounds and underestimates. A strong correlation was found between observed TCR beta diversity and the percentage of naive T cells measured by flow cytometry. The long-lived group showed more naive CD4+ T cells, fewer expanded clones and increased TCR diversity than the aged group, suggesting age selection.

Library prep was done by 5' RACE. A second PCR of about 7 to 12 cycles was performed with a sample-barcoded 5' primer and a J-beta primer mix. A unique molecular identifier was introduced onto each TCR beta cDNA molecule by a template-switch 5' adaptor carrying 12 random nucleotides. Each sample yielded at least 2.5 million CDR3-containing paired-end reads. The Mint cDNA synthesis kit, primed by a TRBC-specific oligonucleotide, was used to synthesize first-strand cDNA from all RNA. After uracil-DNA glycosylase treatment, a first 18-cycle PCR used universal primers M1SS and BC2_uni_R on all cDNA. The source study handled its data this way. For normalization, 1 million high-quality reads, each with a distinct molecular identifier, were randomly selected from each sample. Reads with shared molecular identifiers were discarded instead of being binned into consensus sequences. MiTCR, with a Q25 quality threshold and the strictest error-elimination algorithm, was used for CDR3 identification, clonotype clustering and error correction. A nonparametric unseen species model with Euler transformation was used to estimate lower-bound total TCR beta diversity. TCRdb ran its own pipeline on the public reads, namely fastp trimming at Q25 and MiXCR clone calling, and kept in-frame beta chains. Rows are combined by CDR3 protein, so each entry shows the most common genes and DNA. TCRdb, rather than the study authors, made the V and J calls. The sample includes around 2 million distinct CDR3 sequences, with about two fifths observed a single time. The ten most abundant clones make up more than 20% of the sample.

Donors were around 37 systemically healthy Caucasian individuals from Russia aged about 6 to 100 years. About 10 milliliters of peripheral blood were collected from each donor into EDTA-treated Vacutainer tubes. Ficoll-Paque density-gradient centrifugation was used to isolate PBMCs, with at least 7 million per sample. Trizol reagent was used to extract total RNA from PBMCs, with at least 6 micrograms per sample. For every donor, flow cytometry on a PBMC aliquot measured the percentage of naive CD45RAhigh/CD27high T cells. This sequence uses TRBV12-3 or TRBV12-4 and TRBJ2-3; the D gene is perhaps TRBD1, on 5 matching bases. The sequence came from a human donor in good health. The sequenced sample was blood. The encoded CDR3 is CASSFEDMSTDTQYF. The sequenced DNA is TGTGCCAGCAGTTTCGAGGACATGAGCACAGATACGCAGTATTTT.